This TCR beta chain was sequenced during a study of T cell responses to AZD1222 COVID-19 vaccine. Broader study findings: The breadth and depth of Spike-specific TCRs increased once two AZD1222 doses had been given.

About this clone itself: Antigen unknown.

CDR1 and CDR2 (germline): SQVTM, ANQGSEA. V lost 4 bases, J lost 3 bases, and 1 base stayed unmatched. This CDR3 has 13 residues. The assay was immunoSEQ multiplex PCR, and TCRdb's table has in-frame clones only and misses some. The profile shows some 120,000 clones, approximately 90% of them singletons. This chain uses TRBV29-1 with TRBJ1-1, with 11 bases identical to TRBD1. This specimen was peripheral blood, taken on day 0 of AZD1222 vaccination. This sequence originates from an adult in good health. The CDR3 nucleotides read TGCAGCGTTGGGGGACAGGGGGACACTGAAGCTTTCTTT. Translating it yields CSVGGQGDTEAFF.